This T cell receptor (beta chain) was found in a study of early stage breast cancer tumors. TCRdb keeps only in-frame clones here, not all; method: immunoSEQ multiplex PCR. Of under 20,000 clones detected, approximately 82% appear once; the ten largest clones hold approximately 1.8%. Germline V gives CDR1 MGHRA, CDR2 YSYEKL. V shed 2 bases, J shed 7 bases, and the junction held 9 bases outside the gene matches. This CDR3 is built from 16 residues. The clonotype originates from a person between 65 and 80 years old with breast cancer. Sample: blood. The genes are TRBV4-1 and TRBJ2-1; 9 bases match TRBD2. CDR3 sequence reads: CASSQYSGGIGNEQFF. The CDR3, as DNA: TGCGCCAGCAGCCAATATAGCGGGGGTATCGGTAATGAGCAGTTCTTC.